The clone carrying this T cell receptor (beta chain) was picked up many times. Its specificity is unknown. Individual cDNA molecules were tagged with unique molecular identifiers. MiXCR, applied by TCRdb to the 5' RACE reads, yields one record per CDR3 protein. Counted here are some 39,000 distinct CDR3 sequences, roughly 4% occurring once; the ten biggest clones make up about 3%. The CDR3 covers 16 residues. Germline V gene data show CDR1 as MNHNY and CDR2 as SVGAGI (reference sequence). V lost 2 bases and J 4 bases, leaving 15 bases between the germline ends. The source of the sample is a study of early T cells in non-severe SARS-CoV-2 infection. Study details: Unpaired chains resulted from sequencing bulk RNA of unsorted whole blood.

Study-level points and caveats: Matches to VDJdb favored anti-spike CD8 responses and missed private and CD4 specificities.

Sequenced: whole blood. The chain recombines TRBV6-6 with TRBJ1-3; no clear D gene. This clonotype was sampled from an adult who was a healthcare worker with PCR-confirmed SARS-CoV-2 infection or an uninfected control (not recorded which). DNA for the CDR3: TGTGCCAGCAGTTACCTTCTCGGGATTGGCGGAAACACCATATATTTT. Amino acid sequence: CASSYLLGIGGNTIYF.